A single sample is the source of the 25 T cell receptor beta chains below, sequenced in a study of prognosis after radiotherapy for stage I lung cancer. Two-round multiplex PCR on genomic DNA was the method by which TCR beta CDR3 was amplified. Used in first-round PCR were primers specific to each TRBV and TRBJ gene. MiXCR, applied by TCRdb to the multiplex PCR reads, yields one record per CDR3 protein. The sample has some 39,000 distinct CDR3 sequences, approximately 24% seen once. Specimen: PBMCs, collected before or after stereotactic body radiation therapy (not recorded which). The receptor source for this set is a donor aged 50 or older with non-small cell lung cancer.

This clonotype was found many times. The gene calls are TRBV6-1 and TRBJ1-2; 8 positions agree with TRBD1. Germline CDR1 and CDR2: MNHNS and SASEGT. This CDR3 spans 13 amino acids. V lost 4 bases and J lost 8; bases outside the gene matches: 6. The chain's CDR3 is CASSGQGATGYTF. The CDR3 bases are TGTGCCAGCAGTGGGCAGGGGGCGACGGGCTACACCTTC.

This clonotype was counted many times. The genes are TRBV19 and TRBJ1-2; D remains unclear. Germline CDR1 reads LNHDA; CDR2 reads SQIVND (reference sequence). Between the trimmed V and J ends, which lost 7 bases and 1 base, there was a span of 19 bases. The CDR3 covers 16 residues. CDR3 in amino acids: CASNSLGEDGNYGYTF. In nucleotides, the CDR3 is TGTGCCAGTAATTCCCTAGGAGAGGACGGTAACTATGGCTACACCTTC.

In its sample, this clonotype was seen many times. The J gene is TRBJ2-2, the V gene TRBV6-2 or TRBV6-3; either TRBD1 or TRBD2 may supply D (5 bases each). V lost 0 bases and J lost 2, with 22 bases in between. Germline V gene sequence: CDR1 MNHEY, CDR2 SVGEGT. This CDR3 is 20 amino acids long. The CDR3 reads CASSYSPLRFGTPNTGELFF. CDR3 coding DNA: TGTGCCAGCAGTTACTCCCCCCTCCGGTTCGGGACCCCTAACACCGGGGAGCTGTTTTTT.

This clonotype was picked up many times. The rearrangement joins TRBV28 to TRBJ2-7; weak D call: TRBD1 (6 bases). CDR3 size: 16 residues. V was cut by 6 bases and J by 3 bases, with 21 bases left in between. Germline lookup yields CDR1 MDHEN and CDR2 SYDVKM. The CDR3 bases are TGTGCCAGCAGATACCGAAACCCGGGACAACACTACGAGCAGTACTTC. It translates to CASRYRNPGQHYEQYF.

This clonotype has ten or more counts. J is TRBJ2-7 and V is TRBV19; 7 bases line up with TRBD2. Germline CDR1 is LNHDA and CDR2 is SQIVND (reference sequence). J lost 3 bases, V lost 4 bases, and 12 bases had no gene match. The CDR3 covers 16 residues. The DNA for the CDR3 is TGTGCCAGTAGTAGAGGGGTTGGGACTATGATCTACGAGCAGTACTTC. Translated, it gives CASSRGVGTMIYEQYF.

This clonotype was recorded at least ten times. CDR3 bases: TGTGCCAGCTCACCGCAAATTCCAGGGAGGGGCACCGGGGAGCTGTTTTTT. Its protein is CASSPQIPGRGTGELFF. This chain links TRBV18 with TRBJ2-2; 7 bases are a match to TRBD2. Germline trimming cut 3 bases from V and 4 bases from J; bases unmatched to any gene: 11. There are 17 residues in the CDR3. The germline CDR1 and CDR2 sequences are KGHSH and LQKENI.

This clonotype was picked up many times. The V call is TRBV28, the J call TRBJ1-6; D gene uncertain. The CDR3 is 14 residues long. The V end was cut by 4 bases, the J end by 10 bases, with 14 bases between. From germline, CDR1 is MDHEN and CDR2 SYDVKM. The CDR3 reads CASSSGPGRSPLHF. The CDR3 nucleotides read TGTGCCAGCAGTTCCGGGCCGGGGAGGTCACCCCTCCACTTT.

This clonotype was seen ten or more times. The chain employs TRBV3-1 and TRBJ1-6; 8 bases fit TRBD1. The CDR3 runs 15 residues. Germline V CDR1 and CDR2: LGHDT, YNNKEL (reference sequence). The J segment lost 7 bases and the V segment lost 3 bases, leaving 5 bases of the junction unmatched. CDR3 sequence: CASSHQGQANSPLHF. The CDR3 DNA is TGTGCCAGCAGCCATCAGGGACAGGCCAATTCACCCCTCCACTTT. The whole variable domain, remainder taken from reference TRBV3-1 and TRBJ1-6, is DTAVSQTPKYLVTQMGNDKSIKCEQNLGHDTMYWYKQDSKKFLKIMFSYNNKELIINETVPNRFSPKSPDKAHLNLHINSLELGDSAVYFCASSHQGQANSPLHFGNGTRLTVT.

This clonotype has a count of ten or more. In DNA form, the CDR3 reads TGCAGTGCCGCCCGCGGAGGCCGCGCCTTAGGGCAGCCCCAGCATTTT. This sequence encodes CSAARGGRALGQPQHF. This chain links TRBV20-1 with TRBJ1-5; D unclear. The CDR3 spans 16 residues. V lost 6 bases and J 7 bases, leaving 25 bases between the germline ends. In germline, CDR1 is DFQATT, CDR2 SNEGSKA (reference sequence).

At least ten counts were recorded for this clonotype. This chain links TRBV6-1 with TRBJ1-2; D possibly corresponds to TRBD1 (6 bases). This CDR3 spans 15 amino acids. V gave up 7 bases and J gave up 0 bases, with 15 bases separating them. Germline V gene sequence: CDR1 MNHNS, CDR2 SASEGT. CDR3 DNA sequence: TGTGCCAGCACCCCAGCGGACAGTTCTAACTATGGCTACACCTTC. Protein product: CASTPADSSNYGYTF.

This clonotype was detected only a few times. Given a much more abundant clone one base away, this may be a read error. The genes are TRBV6-1 and TRBJ1-1; D call uncertain. The germline V and J ends were trimmed by 5 bases and 2 bases, with 12 bases remaining between them. CDR1 and CDR2 from the germline V gene are MNHNS and SASEGT. CDR3 length equals 14 residues. The CDR3 DNA follows: TGTGCCAGCAGTCTTGACCCAGCCAACACTGAAGCTTTCTTT. Protein product: CASSLDPANTEAFF.

About this clonotype itself: An end of the junction differs from the germline gene, which may be a read error. The chain uses TRBV7-8 and TRBJ1-6, with a weak D call TRBD1 (5 bases). The CDR3 consists of 14 residues. Per germline, CDR1 SGHVS and CDR2 FQNEAQ. The CDR3 is CASSPTAGTSTLHF. The DNA of the CDR3 is TGTGCCAGCAGCCCCACGGCAGGGACTTCAACCCTCCACTTT.

Note on this clonotype: Just one base apart from a much larger clone, this may be a read error. CDR3 DNA sequence: TGTGCCAATAGAACAGGGTATGAGCAGTTCTTC. This translates into CANRTGYEQFF. The V and J genes are TRBV19 and TRBJ2-1; D is possibly TRBD1 (6 bases). Germline V gene sequence: CDR1 LNHDA, CDR2 SQIVND (reference sequence). Trimming stripped 10 bases from V and 8 bases from J, with 12 bases between. The CDR3 runs 11 residues. Looking up the rest from reference TRBV19 and TRBJ2-1 gives the full variable domain: DGGITQSPKYLFRKEGQNVTLSCEQNLNHDAMYWYRQDPGQGLRLIYYSQIVNDFQKGDIAEGYSVSREKKESFPLTVTSAQKNPTAFYLCANRTGYEQFFGPGTRLTVL.

The table lists this clonotype with many counts. The chain employs TRBV28 and TRBJ2-3, with 10 nucleotides matching TRBD2. The CDR3 totals 18 residues. CDR1 and CDR2 from the germline V gene are MDHEN and SYDVKM. Germline trimming cut 4 bases from V and 0 bases from J; bases unmatched to any gene: 10. The CDR3 loop reads CASSSQSETSGSTDTQYF. Written as DNA, the CDR3 is TGTGCCAGCAGTTCGCAAAGTGAGACTAGCGGGAGCACAGATACGCAGTATTTT.

The table lists this clonotype with many counts. The chain uses TRBV6-2 or TRBV6-3 and TRBJ2-5; 12 nucleotides line up with TRBD1. The CDR3 contains 17 residues. With 5 bases clipped from V and 3 bases from J, the junction kept 10 bases outside the gene matches. Germline assignment: CDR1 MNHEY and CDR2 SVGEGT. The CDR3 nucleotides read TGTGCCAGCAGTCGCCGGGACAGGGGGCCCGTTGAAGAGACCCAGTACTTC. It specifies CASSRRDRGPVEETQYF.

In its sample, this clonotype was seen many times. The V gene is TRBV11-2, the J gene TRBJ2-7, with D perhaps matching TRBD1 or TRBD2 (5 bases each). The germline V gene has CDR1 SGHAT and CDR2 FQNNGV. The CDR3 runs to 15 residues. With 1 base removed from V and 6 bases from J, the gap between germline ends came to 16 bases. CDR3 sequence: CASSLAGGEEIEQYF. CDR3 coding DNA: TGTGCCAGCAGCTTAGCTGGGGGAGAAGAGATCGAGCAGTACTTC.

This clonotype came up many times. This chain links TRBV5-1 with TRBJ2-1, with TRBD2 identical over 9 bases. Germline V gene data show CDR1 as SGHRS and CDR2 as YFSETQ. The CDR3 sequence is 14 residues long. Trimming cost V 6 bases and J 5 bases; bases outside gene matches: 6. CDR3 amino acids: CASNRGGEHNEQFF. The CDR3 DNA reads as TGCGCCAGCAACCGCGGGGGGGAACACAATGAGCAGTTCTTC.

In this sample, this clonotype turned up many times. The chain is built from TRBV20-1 and TRBJ1-1; weak D call: TRBD1 (6 bases). From germline, CDR1 is DFQATT and CDR2 SNEGSKA (reference sequence). The CDR3 is made up of 13 amino acids. The V end lost 3 bases, the J end lost 0 bases, and 8 bases lay between the germline ends. Here the CDR3 DNA reads TGCAGTGCTAGGGACAGTATGAACACTGAAGCTTTCTTT. It translates to CSARDSMNTEAFF.

This clonotype was seen at least ten times. The chain couples TRBV27 to TRBJ2-2, with 8 bases lining up with TRBD1. The ends lost 4 bases at V and 6 bases at J; junction bases unmatched: 4. Germline CDR1 is MNHEY and CDR2 is SMNVEV (reference sequence). This CDR3 is built from 14 residues. CDR3 region: CASSSDRGAGELFF. The CDR3 region has the DNA TGTGCCAGCAGTTCAGACAGGGGTGCCGGGGAGCTGTTTTTT.

This clonotype was recorded a few times. This may come from a read error, since a much larger clone is one base off. The chain joins TRBV19 to TRBJ2-1; 8 bases match TRBD1. After removal of 6 bases from V and 8 bases from J, the junction contained 12 bases not matched to a gene. The V gene's germline CDR1 is LNHDA and CDR2 SQIVND (reference sequence). CDR3 length: 15 amino acids. CDR3 region: CASSPGQVYIYEQFF. DNA for the CDR3: TGTGCCAGTAGCCCGGGACAGGTATATATCTATGAGCAGTTCTTC.

This clonotype showed up many times. The chain has TRBV28 and TRBJ2-7, with D perhaps assigned TRBD1 or TRBD2 (6 bases each). The CDR3 has 13 amino acids. CDR1 and CDR2 from the germline V gene are MDHEN and SYDVKM. V was pared by 5 bases and J by 4 bases, with 12 bases between. In DNA, the CDR3 is TGTGCCAGCAGTATGGGGGGCGGGTACGAGCAGTACTTC. This sequence encodes CASSMGGGYEQYF.

On this clonotype: A read error may be the cause here, since a much bigger clone is one base away. This sequence joins TRBV29-1 and TRBJ2-2; D gene uncertain. V lost 3 bases and J 4 bases, leaving 9 bases between the germline ends. The germline V gene encodes CDR1 SQVTM and CDR2 ANQGSEA. The CDR3 is 13 residues long. CDR3 nucleotides: TGCAGCGTTGAGGGAACCACCACCGGGGAGCTGTTTTTT. Protein product: CSVEGTTTGELFF.

V and J are TRBV5-4 and TRBJ1-6; TRBD1 might be the D (6 bases). The CDR3 has 18 amino acids. V was shortened by 0 bases and J by 6 bases, with 19 bases between the two germline ends. Per the germline V gene, CDR1 is SGHNT and CDR2 is YYREEE (reference sequence). The CDR3 is CASSLEAGAVGSNSPLHF. CDR3 sequence (DNA): TGTGCCAGCAGCTTGGAAGCAGGGGCGGTGGGAAGTAATTCACCCCTCCACTTT.

This sequence joins TRBV11-2 and TRBJ2-3; weak D call: TRBD2 (6 bases). Germline V lookup: CDR1 SGHAT, CDR2 FQNNGV. V was trimmed by 11 bases and J by 0 bases, leaving 36 bases between them. The CDR3 is 21 amino acids. This chain's CDR3 is CADSPLWTTTPTPTSTDTQYF. The CDR3 DNA follows: TGTGCCGACAGCCCACTATGGACTACCACTCCAACCCCAACTAGCACAGATACGCAGTATTTT.

This clonotype was observed at least ten times. This chain joins TRBV19 and TRBJ2-7, with TRBD1 matching over 8 bases. This CDR3 spans 15 amino acids. CDR1 and CDR2 from the germline V gene are LNHDA and SQIVND (reference sequence). Unmatched junction bases numbered 5, after V lost 3 bases and J lost 1 base. For the CDR3, the DNA is TGTGCCAGTAGTATGGTCACAGGGGGGTCCTACGAGCAGTACTTC. This codes for CASSMVTGGSYEQYF.